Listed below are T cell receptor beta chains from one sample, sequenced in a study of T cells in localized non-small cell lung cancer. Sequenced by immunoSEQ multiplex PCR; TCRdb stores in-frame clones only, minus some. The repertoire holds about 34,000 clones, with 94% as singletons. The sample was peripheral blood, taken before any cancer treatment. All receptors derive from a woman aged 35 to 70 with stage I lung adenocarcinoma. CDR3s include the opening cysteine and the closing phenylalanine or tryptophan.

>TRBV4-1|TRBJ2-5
CASSQYGGETQYF
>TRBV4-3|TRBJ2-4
CASSHVAGGPGTKNIQYF
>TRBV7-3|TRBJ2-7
CASSLTGGFYEQYF
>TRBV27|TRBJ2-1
CASSLYRLPWANEQFF
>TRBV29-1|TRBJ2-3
CRAIQGSTDTQYF
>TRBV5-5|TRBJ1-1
CASSSLGGANTEAFF
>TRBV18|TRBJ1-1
CASSPPFGGQTEAFF
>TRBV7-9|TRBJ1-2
CASSPDYGYTF
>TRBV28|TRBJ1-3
CASRESRPAGNTIYF
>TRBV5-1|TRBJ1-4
CASRRDGGNEKLFF
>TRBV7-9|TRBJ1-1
CASSLELRGVTEAFF
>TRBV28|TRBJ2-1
CASSQLAGGPNEQFF
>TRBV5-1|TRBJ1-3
CASSLIGRGGNTIYF
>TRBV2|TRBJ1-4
CASSQTWGRGYEKLFF
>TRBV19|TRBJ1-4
CASSILAGSEEKLFF
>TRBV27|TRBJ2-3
CASSLSTSGGQGTQYF
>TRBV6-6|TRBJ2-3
CASSLQGLAGDTQYF
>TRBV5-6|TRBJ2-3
CASSRLAGGSTDTQYF
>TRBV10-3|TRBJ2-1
CAISELGSGRNNEQFF
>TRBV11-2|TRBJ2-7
CASSLASYEQYF
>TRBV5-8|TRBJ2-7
CASHTRKGGPYEQYF
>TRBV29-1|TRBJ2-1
CSVEGTREGTTDEQFF
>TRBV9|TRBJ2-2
CASSVATGPANTGELFF
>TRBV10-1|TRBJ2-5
CASSPGSSNGISETQYF
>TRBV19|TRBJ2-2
CASKAENTGELFF
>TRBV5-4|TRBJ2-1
CASSLNYNEQFF
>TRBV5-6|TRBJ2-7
CASSLMATSVVEQYF
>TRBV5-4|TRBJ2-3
CASSSPAGTSTDTQYF
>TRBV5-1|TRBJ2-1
CASSLLSPNYNEQFF
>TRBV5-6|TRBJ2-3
CASSPTGGTDTQYF
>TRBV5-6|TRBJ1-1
CASSTLLDRERTRTEAFF
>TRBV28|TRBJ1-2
CASSQGYGYTF
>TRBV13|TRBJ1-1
CASSLAIAPEAFF